The clone carrying this T cell receptor beta chain has only a few counts. Unmatched junction bases numbered 4, after V lost 4 bases and J lost 1 base. The germline V gene has CDR1 MDHEN and CDR2 SYDVKM. The CDR3 runs 15 residues. The entry originates in a study of T-cell reconstitution after alpha-beta-depleted transplantation in children. Unique molecular identifiers were incorporated during preparation of the TCRbeta library. MiXCR, applied by TCRdb to the PCR reads, yields one record per CDR3 protein. This table holds a few hundred thousand distinct CDR3 sequences, around a tenth found once. The chain uses TRBV28 and TRBJ2-5, with TRBD2 matching over 9 bases. This TCR derives from a human donor who donated a stem cell graft to a child with acute lymphoblastic leukemia. The source material was PBMCs from the stem cell graft donor, sampled from the stem cell graft. The CDR3 nucleotides are TGTGCCAGCAGTTCGGGACTAGCCCTCCAAGAGACCCAGTACTTC. This codes for CASSSGLALQETQYF.